Shown below are 18 T cell receptor beta chains from a single sample sequenced in a study of T cells in Graves' hyperthyroidism and ophthalmopathy. Using RNA transcripts as the source, TCR beta CDR3 regions were amplified. With the HTBI primer set, the TCR CDR3 went through a first round of RT-PCR. In TCRdb, the multiplex PCR reads were re-called with MiXCR into one record per CDR3 protein. Of about 360,000 distinct CDR3 sequences listed, under 15% are singletons. Material: blood. The receptors originated from a woman younger than 30 with Graves' hyperthyroidism.

This clonotype has just a few counts. The gene calls are TRBV10-3 and TRBJ2-1; D is uncertain. V lost 2 bases to trimming and J lost 10 bases, with 6 bases between them. The length of the CDR3 is 11 residues. Germline CDR1 is ENHRY and CDR2 is SYGVKD. In DNA form, the CDR3 reads TGTGCCATCAGTGAGGCGGTGGAGCAGTTCTTC. The encoded protein is CAISEAVEQFF.

This clonotype was observed a few times. The junction and the germline gene differ at one end; a read error may be behind it. J is TRBJ2-5 and V is TRBV7-8; D uncertain. The CDR3 runs to 13 residues. Germline V gene sequence: CDR1 SGHVS, CDR2 FQNEAQ. CDR3 nucleotide sequence: TGTGCCAGCAGCTTAGCTCCAGGATCCTTGTGGAACTTC. This codes for CASSLAPGSLWNF.

This clonotype was picked up many times. This chain joins TRBV20-1 and TRBJ1-6, with D uncertain. The CDR3 length is 11 residues. V was pared by 1 base and J by 9 bases, with 4 bases between. The germline CDR1 and CDR2 sequences are DFQATT and SNEGSKA (reference sequence). CDR3 sequence: CSARAGSPLHF. The CDR3 region has the DNA TGCAGTGCTAGAGCAGGTTCACCCCTCCACTTT.

This sequence joins TRBV27 and TRBJ1-5; 8 bases agree with TRBD1. V shed 5 bases, J shed 1 base, and the junction held 4 bases outside the gene matches. Germline V lookup: CDR1 MNHEY, CDR2 SMNVEV (reference sequence). This CDR3 is built from 15 residues. CDR3 in amino acids: CASSHGQGSNQPQHF. Here the CDR3 DNA reads TGTGCCAGCAGTCATGGACAGGGAAGCAATCAGCCCCAGCATTTT.

This clonotype was counted many times. The chain recombines TRBV5-1 with TRBJ1-2; D unclear. CDR3 length: 16 amino acids. Trimming stripped 4 bases from V and 4 bases from J, with 20 bases between. Per the germline V gene, CDR1 is SGHRS and CDR2 is YFSETQ. CDR3 DNA: TGCGCCAGCAGCCCCGAAACCGGCAGAAACTCCTATGGCTACACCTTC. Its protein is CASSPETGRNSYGYTF.

The sample holds a few counts of this clonotype. V gene TRBV4-2 combines with J gene TRBJ2-7; D unclear. This CDR3 region has 15 residues. Trimming cost V 3 bases and J 0 bases, with 12 bases left between them. Germline V gene lookup returns CDR1 LGHNA and CDR2 YNFKEQ. CDR3 residues: CASSQGPLSSYEQYF. CDR3 DNA: TGTGCCAGCAGCCAGGGTCCCCTAAGCTCCTACGAGCAGTACTTC.

As for this clonotype: This may be a read error: a much more frequent sequence differs by one nucleotide. V gene TRBV15 combines with J gene TRBJ2-1, with TRBD2 identical over 8 bases. The better agreement between TRBJ2-7 and the DNA end casts doubt on the J call. Germline loops: CDR1 LNHNV, CDR2 YYDKDF (reference sequence). The CDR3 runs to 15 residues. This CDR3 reads CATSGAGEMFNEQYF. The CDR3 DNA reads as TGTGCCACCAGCGGAGCGGGAGAGATGTTTAATGAGCAGTACTTC.

This clonotype appeared many times. Written as DNA, the CDR3 is TGCGCCAGCAGCCCGTTCACAGGGTTTGAGGGCGGGGAGCTGTTTTTT. This gives the protein CASSPFTGFEGGELFF. The rearrangement links TRBV5-1 to TRBJ2-2; a weak D match, TRBD1 (6 bases). The V gene lost 4 bases and the J gene lost 7 bases, with 20 bases spanning the gap. CDR1 is SGHRS and CDR2 is YFSETQ in the germline V gene. CDR3 length equals 16 residues. The full variable domain, rest sourced from reference TRBV5-1 and TRBJ2-2, is KAGVTQTPRYLIKTRGQQVTLSCSPISGHRSVSWYQQTPGQGLQFLFEYFSETQRNKGNFPGRFSGRQFSNSRSEMNVSTLELGDSALYLCASSPFTGFEGGELFFGEGSRLTVL.

This clonotype was seen repeatedly, ten times or more. This chain connects TRBV3-1 to TRBJ2-4; TRBD2 matches at 9 bases. In germline, CDR1 is LGHDT, CDR2 YNNKEL (reference sequence). This CDR3 spans 15 amino acids. Trimming removed 4 bases from V and 6 bases from J; junction bases left unmatched: 7. As DNA, the CDR3 is TGTGCCAGCAGCCGACTGAATAGCGGGGGAAACATTCAGTACTTC. This sequence encodes CASSRLNSGGNIQYF.

This rearrangement joins TRBV20-1 to TRBJ1-5; no clear D gene. Per germline, CDR1 DFQATT and CDR2 SNEGSKA (reference sequence). V was shortened by 6 bases and J by 7 bases, with 16 bases between the two germline ends. CDR3 length: 13 amino acids. The CDR3 coding sequence is TGCAGTGCAAGGACCGCGACGGGACAGCCCCAGCATTTT. Translating gives CSARTATGQPQHF.

At least ten counts were recorded for this clonotype. The J gene is TRBJ1-1, the V gene TRBV7-8; no reliable D call. This CDR3 has 12 amino acids. CDR1 and CDR2 (germline): SGHVS, FQNEAQ. Trimming removed 1 base at V and 6 bases at J, with 6 bases between. The CDR3 sequence is CASSLDTSEAFF. In DNA form, the CDR3 reads TGTGCCAGCAGCTTAGATACATCTGAAGCTTTCTTT.

This clonotype was counted ten times or more. The chain combines TRBV4-1 with TRBJ2-7; D is unclear. The CDR3 has 16 amino acids. Germline V CDR1 and CDR2: MGHRA, YSYEKL. V was clipped by 6 bases and J by 4 bases, with 22 bases between them. CDR3 region: CASSPGVAAASYEQYF. In nucleotides, the CDR3 is TGCGCCAGCAGTCCCGGAGTCGCGGCAGCTTCATACGAGCAGTACTTC.

Many counts were recorded for this clonotype. V is TRBV30 and J is TRBJ1-1, with 11 bases identical to TRBD1. V lost 3 bases, J lost 3 bases, and 9 bases stayed unmatched. The CDR3 is made up of 16 amino acids. Germline CDR1 reads GTSNPN; CDR2 reads SVGIG (reference sequence). The CDR3 reads CAWSTQRTGGDTEAFF. CDR3 sequence (DNA): TGTGCCTGGAGCACCCAAAGGACAGGGGGCGACACTGAAGCTTTCTTT.

This clonotype was detected ten times or more. The rearrangement joins TRBV5-1 to TRBJ2-2; 8 nucleotides agree with TRBD1. J lost 7 bases, V lost 4 bases, and 3 bases had no gene match. Germline V gene data show CDR1 as SGHRS and CDR2 as YFSETQ. The CDR3 covers 13 residues. The chain's CDR3 is CASSPGQGGELFF. The CDR3 DNA reads TGCGCCAGCAGCCCCGGACAGGGCGGGGAGCTGTTTTTT.

This clonotype has a count of ten or more. The chain carries TRBV28 and TRBJ1-5; 7 bases are shared with TRBD1. The V gene's germline CDR1 is MDHEN and CDR2 SYDVKM. V shed 3 bases, J shed 7 bases, and the junction held 12 bases outside the gene matches. This CDR3 is built from 16 residues. The DNA for the CDR3 is TGTGCCAGCAGTTTGGGGACTCAGGGGGGCGGGCAGCCCCAGCATTTT. It encodes CASSLGTQGGGQPQHF. Based on the CDR3 plus reference TRBV28 and TRBJ1-5, the full variable domain is DVKVTQSSRYLVKRTGEKVFLECVQDMDHENMFWYRQDPGLGLRLIYFSYDVKMKEKGDIPEGYSVSREKKERFSLILESASTNQTSMYLCASSLGTQGGGQPQHFGDGTRLSIL.

Many counts were recorded for this clonotype. This chain connects TRBV24-1 to TRBJ2-1; 9 positions match TRBD2. Germline loops: CDR1 KGHDR, CDR2 SFDVKD. Losses at the gene ends were 1 base for V and 9 bases for J; bases not matched to a gene: 6. The CDR3 is 15 residues long. CDR3 amino acids: CATSDLGGGAGEQFF. CDR3 coding DNA: TGTGCCACCAGTGATTTAGGCGGGGGGGCGGGTGAGCAGTTCTTC.

There are many counts of this clonotype. The V and J genes are TRBV28 and TRBJ1-2; 8 nucleotides line up with TRBD1. The CDR3 length is 16 residues. Germline-derived CDR1 and CDR2 are MDHEN and SYDVKM. With 8 bases clipped from V and 4 bases from J, the junction kept 15 bases outside the gene matches. CDR3 sequence: CASQFGVFQGAYGYTF. Written as DNA, the CDR3 is TGTGCCAGCCAGTTTGGTGTCTTTCAGGGGGCCTATGGCTACACCTTC.

This clonotype was recorded many times. The rearrangement joins TRBV6-1 to TRBJ2-2, with 9 nucleotides matching TRBD1. Germline V gene lookup returns CDR1 MNHNS and CDR2 SASEGT. CDR3 length equals 13 residues. With V trimmed by 10 bases and J by 7 bases, 7 bases remained unmatched. The CDR3 spells CAILTGGHGELFF. DNA for the CDR3: TGTGCCATCCTTACAGGGGGCCACGGGGAGCTGTTTTTT.